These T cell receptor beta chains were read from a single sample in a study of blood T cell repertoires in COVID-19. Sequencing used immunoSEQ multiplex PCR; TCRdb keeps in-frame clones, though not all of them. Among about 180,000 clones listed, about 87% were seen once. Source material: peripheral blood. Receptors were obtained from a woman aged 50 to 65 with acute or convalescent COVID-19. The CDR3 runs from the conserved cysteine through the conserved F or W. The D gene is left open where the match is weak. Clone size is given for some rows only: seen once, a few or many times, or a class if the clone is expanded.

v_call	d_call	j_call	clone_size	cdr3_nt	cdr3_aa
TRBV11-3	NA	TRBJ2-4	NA	TGTGCCAGCAGCTTAGATCTGGGGCCAGGGGCGAGGGCCAAAAACATTCAGTACTTC	CASSLDLGPGARAKNIQYF
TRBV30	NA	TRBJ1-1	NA	TGTGCCTGGAGTGTACAGGGCTTGAGGGGTGAAGCTTTCTTT	CAWSVQGLRGEAFF
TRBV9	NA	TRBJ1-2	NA	TGTGCCAGCAGCTTGGCGGTTCATGATGGCTACACCTTC	CASSLAVHDGYTF
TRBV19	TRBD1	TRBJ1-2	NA	TGTGCCAGTAGTATGGGGTGGACAGGACCCCTGCCTTATGGCTACACCTTC	CASSMGWTGPLPYGYTF
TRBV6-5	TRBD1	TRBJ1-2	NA	TGTGCCAGCAGTTACCAAAGACAGGGAGCGGCCTACACCTTC	CASSYQRQGAAYTF
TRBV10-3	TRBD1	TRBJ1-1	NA	TGTGCCATCAGACAGGGGTTGACTGAAGCTTTCTTT	CAIRQGLTEAFF
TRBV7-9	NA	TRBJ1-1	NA	TGTGCCAGCAGCTCGTTAAGGACACAAGCTTTCTTT	CASSSLRTQAFF
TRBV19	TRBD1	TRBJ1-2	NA	TGTGCCAGTAGTCGCGACAGGGCGCCAGCTAACTATGGCTACACCTTC	CASSRDRAPANYGYTF
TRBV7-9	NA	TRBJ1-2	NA	TGTGCCAGCAGCCCCCGGTTGGTAGACTATGGCTACACCTTC	CASSPRLVDYGYTF
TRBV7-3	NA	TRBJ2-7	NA	TGTGCCAGCAGCTTACTGGGGACAAACCTCCACTACGAGCAGTACTTC	CASSLLGTNLHYEQYF
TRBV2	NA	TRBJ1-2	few	TGTGCCAGCAGTGAGGACAGAAGCTATGGCTACACCTTC	CASSEDRSYGYTF
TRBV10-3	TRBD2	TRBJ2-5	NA	TGTGCCATCAGTATTGGACTAGCGGGAAATGGGCAAGAGACCCAGTACTTC	CAISIGLAGNGQETQYF
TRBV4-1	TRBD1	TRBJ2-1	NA	TGCGCCAGCAGCCAAACAAGACCGGGACAGCTAAACAATGAGCAGTTCTTC	CASSQTRPGQLNNEQFF
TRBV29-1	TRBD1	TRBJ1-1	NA	TGCAGCGTCGGGACAGGGGGCAAGGGGGCTTTCTTT	CSVGTGGKGAFF
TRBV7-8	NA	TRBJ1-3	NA	TGTGCCAGCAGCTTAGTTGGCGGGGGCACCATATATTTT	CASSLVGGGTIYF
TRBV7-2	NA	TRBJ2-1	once	TGTGCCAGCAGCTTAATGGGGGGTGGGGTTTACAATGAGCAGTTCTTC	CASSLMGGGVYNEQFF
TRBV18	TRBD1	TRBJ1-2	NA	TGTGCCAGCTCAGCCCTCCAGGGGGGAGGCCATGGCTACACCTTC	CASSALQGGGHGYTF
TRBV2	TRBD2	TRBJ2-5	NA	TGTGCCAGCACGAGGCCGCGGGGGGGCTATGAGACCCAGTACTTC	CASTRPRGGYETQYF
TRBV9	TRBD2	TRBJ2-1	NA	TGTGCCAGCAGCAAACCACCGGGGGGGGCTAATAGGCAGTTCTTC	CASSKPPGGANRQFF
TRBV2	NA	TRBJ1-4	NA	TGTGCCAGCAGGAGCGGACAGTTTTCTGAAAAACTGTTTTTT	CASRSGQFSEKLFF
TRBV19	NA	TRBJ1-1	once	TGTGCCAGTAGTATATTTCAGGGCACTGAAGCTTTCTTT	CASSIFQGTEAFF
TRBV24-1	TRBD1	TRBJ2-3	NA	TGTGCCACCAGTGATCCGACAGGGGATACGCAGTATTTT	CATSDPTGDTQYF
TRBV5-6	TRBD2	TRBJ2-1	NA	TGTGCCAGCAGCGGATCTAGCGGGGGGCGCAATGAGCAGTTCTTC	CASSGSSGGRNEQFF
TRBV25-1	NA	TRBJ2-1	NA	TGTGCCAGCAGTGAATACGGCAGGGGACATGAGCAGTTCTTC	CASSEYGRGHEQFF
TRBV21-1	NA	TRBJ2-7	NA	TGTGCCAGAGATCGTAGCGGGGGAACCTCCTACGAGCAGTACTTC	CARDRSGGTSYEQYF
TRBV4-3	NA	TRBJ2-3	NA	TGCGCCAGCAGCCGGCGACTAGATTTCACAGATACGCAGTATTTT	CASSRRLDFTDTQYF
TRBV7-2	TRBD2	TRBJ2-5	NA	TGTGCCAGCAGCCTGACTAGCGGGGCCCAAGAGACCCAGTACTTC	CASSLTSGAQETQYF
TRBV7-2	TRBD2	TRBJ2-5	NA	TGTGCCAGCAGCTTAGTAGGGACTAGCGGGACGGCTGAGACCCAGTACTTC	CASSLVGTSGTAETQYF
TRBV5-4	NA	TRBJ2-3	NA	TGTGCCAGCAGCCTAGAGGGTGCAGATACGCAGTATTTT	CASSLEGADTQYF
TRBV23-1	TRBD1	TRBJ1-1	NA	TGCGCCAGCAGTCATCACAGGGGGTCGCCGAAAGCTTTCTTT	CASSHHRGSPKAFF
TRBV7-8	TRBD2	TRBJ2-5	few	TGTGCCAGCAGCTTGGGGACTAGCCAAGAGACCCAGTACTTC	CASSLGTSQETQYF
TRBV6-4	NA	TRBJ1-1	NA	TGTGCCAGCCGAGGACACCACACTGAAGCTTTCTTT	CASRGHHTEAFF
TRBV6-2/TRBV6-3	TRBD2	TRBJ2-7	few	TGTGCCAGCAGTTACGGGCGGGAGGGCCTTTCCGAGCAGTACTTC	CASSYGREGLSEQYF
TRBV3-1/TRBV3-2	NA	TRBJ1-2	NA	TGTGCCAGCAGCCCTGACAGGCATGGCTACACCTTC	CASSPDRHGYTF
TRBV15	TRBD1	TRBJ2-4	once	TGTGCCACCAGCAGAGGCGGGACAGGCCTAGCCAAAAACATTCAGTACTTC	CATSRGGTGLAKNIQYF
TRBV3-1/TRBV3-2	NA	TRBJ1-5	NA	TGTGCCAGCAGCCAAGAGGGGCGAGATAGCAATCAGCCCCAGCATTTT	CASSQEGRDSNQPQHF
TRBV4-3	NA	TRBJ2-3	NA	TGCGCCAGCAGCCAAGAGGTGCGTCTAGATACGCAGTATTTT	CASSQEVRLDTQYF
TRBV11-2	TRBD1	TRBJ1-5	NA	TGTGCCAGCAGCCGAACCGGACAGGGGAATCAGCCCCAGCATTTT	CASSRTGQGNQPQHF
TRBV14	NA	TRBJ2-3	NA	TGTGCCAGCAGAAGGGGCGGTAGCGGAGATACGCAGTATTTT	CASRRGGSGDTQYF
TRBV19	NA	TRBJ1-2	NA	TGTGCCAGTAGGTCGACGGCGGGACGGTATGGCTACACCTTC	CASRSTAGRYGYTF
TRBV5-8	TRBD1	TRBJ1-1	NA	TGTGCCAGCAGGAAGACAGGGGGCGCGCACACTGAAGCTTTCTTT	CASRKTGGAHTEAFF
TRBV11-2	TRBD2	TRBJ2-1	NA	TGTGCCAGCAGCTTAAGCGGAGCGGGGGGGCGGGTCGATGAGCAGTTCTTC	CASSLSGAGGRVDEQFF
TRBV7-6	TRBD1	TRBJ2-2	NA	TGTGCCAGCAGCCAAGACAGGGCCTTAACCACCGGGGAGCTGTTTTTT	CASSQDRALTTGELFF
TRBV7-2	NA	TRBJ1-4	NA	TGTGCCAGCAGCTCACAACCCTATGAAAAACTGTTTTTT	CASSSQPYEKLFF
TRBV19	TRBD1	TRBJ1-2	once	TGTGCCAGTAGTACCCCCGGGACAGCCCCTGGCTACACCTTC	CASSTPGTAPGYTF
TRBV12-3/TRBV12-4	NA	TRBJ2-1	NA	TGTGCCAGCTCAGAGGGCCAATACAATGAGCAGTTCTTC	CASSEGQYNEQFF
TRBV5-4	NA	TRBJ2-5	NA	TGTGCCAGCAGCTTGGACCAGCGGGCAGAGACCCAGTACTTC	CASSLDQRAETQYF
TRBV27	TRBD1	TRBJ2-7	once	TGTGCCAGCAGTTTATCGGCAGGGGGCGGGTACGAGCAGTACTTC	CASSLSAGGGYEQYF
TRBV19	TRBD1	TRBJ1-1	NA	TGTGCCAGTAGTACCGGACAGGGGGGACATTTGGGTGAAGCTTTCTTT	CASSTGQGGHLGEAFF
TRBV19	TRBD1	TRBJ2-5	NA	TGTGCCAGTAGTGGCTCCGGGACAGGGCGAGTAGAGACCCAGTACTTC	CASSGSGTGRVETQYF
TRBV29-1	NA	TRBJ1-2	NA	TGCAGCGTTGAAGATAGGCCGCGGAGGGGAGGTGGCTACACCTTC	CSVEDRPRRGGGYTF
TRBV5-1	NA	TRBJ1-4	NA	TGCGCCAGCAGCTTGGTAGGGGGAAAAGGTGAAAAACTGTTTTTT	CASSLVGGKGEKLFF